The present entry profiles one T cell receptor (beta chain) with its context. Its antigen remains unidentified. Base qualities are not recorded, but no much larger clone differs from it by a single base. The protocol used for the library was RACE. The sequencer was a NextSeq 500. Library preparation attached unique molecular identifiers to individual cDNA molecules for quantitative, reproducible TCR counting. From each blood RNA sample, both TCR alpha and TCR beta chains were sequenced. The study's processing was this. The median number of TCRs per sample was some 100,000, ranging from about 20,000 to 690,600. The Decombinator software suite was used to annotate V, J and CDR3 in the TCR reads. To make PS versus PT1 abundance plots, every sample was subsampled to the same number of TCRs (28,000). TCRs were defined as expanded if absent before sensitization and observed at least eight times at the 2-week time point. Using fastp at Q25 and MiXCR, TCRdb reprocessed the public reads and kept productive beta chains. Duplicate CDR3 protein sequences are folded into a single record with the most common DNA and genes. It is TCRdb's table, rather than the study itself, that gives the V and J calls and clone size. Present in this sample are under 150,000 distinct CDR3 sequences, about an eighth of which were seen just once. The top ten constitute 1.4% of the sample.

These data belong to a study of human T cells and chemical hapten exposure (dated by TCRdb to the early 2020s). Regarding the study in general: For sensitization, 2% DPC in acetone was applied to a roughly 2 cm by roughly 2 cm area of upper inner arm skin. Peripheral blood TCR repertoire changes were tracked in vivo in alopecia patients during primary and secondary sensitization to the hapten diphenylcyclopropenone (DPC). For TCR sequencing, blood came from some 31 alopecia patients at anywhere from one to four time points (pre-sensitization, 2, 6 and 24 weeks). The libraries were sequenced as a pool, and the TCR yield per sample differed mostly because of small variations in library volumes within the pool. Patch tests used Finn chambers with 0.01% DPC on the upper back, scored after 6 days by International Contact Dermatitis Research Group standards. The mostly female patient cohort included alopecia areata with under or over 50% scalp involvement, alopecia totalis and alopecia universalis. Patients additionally received weekly therapeutic DPC doses to the scalp throughout the roughly 26-week study period. Blood was sampled from patients pre-sensitization (week 0) and at 2, 6 and about 24 weeks after DPC sensitization. General study outcomes and caveats: The number of PT1 expanded TCRs positively correlated with patch test score, significant at thresholds 8, 16 and 32 but not 4. Repeated subsampling changed both the strength of the expansion versus patch-test correlation and the threshold at which that correlation became significant. Alopecia, a presumed autoimmune disease, was present in all patients, so the immune response of the patients might differ from that of healthy individuals. Expanded TCRs formed significantly more large CDR3 similarity clusters than pre-sensitization or healthy control sets, consistent with antigen-driven responses. The number of TCRs above 1 in 1000 frequency did not change with DPC sensitization; there was no evidence of global repertoire structure alterations.

In the paper's terms, the time point label means: patch test 1, 2 weeks after DPC sensitization. Read against the paper, the sample's treatment or condition label means: therapeutic diphenylcyclopropenone sensitization with weekly scalp DPC. Blood at each patch-test visit was drawn before the patch test was applied. Patients were considered eligible if aged 18 to 70, diagnosed with alopecia and deemed suitable for DPC therapy, and patients were excluded if pregnant. Total RNA was extracted from unfractionated whole blood that had been collected in Tempus Blood RNA tubes. Sequencing used whole blood, obtained in connection with sensitization to the hapten diphenylcyclopropenone (DPC). The receptor was derived from a woman in her forties or fifties with alopecia areata. Some clones in this sample may be carry-over from other donors' samples.

CDR3 loop: CSVRHGEGTSSYEQYF. At the DNA level, the sequence is TGCAGCGTGAGGCATGGGGAGGGGACTAGCTCCTACGAGCAGTACTTC. Recombination joined TRBV29-1 with TRBJ2-7, and 8 bases in between align with TRBD2. The CDR3, from cysteine to phenylalanine, totals 16 residues. Only the CDR3 DNA stays, 48 bases, in frame from base 1. At the junction V is shortened by 6 bases and J by 0 bases; bases outside the gene matches: 13. CDR1 and CDR2 are read off the germline V gene as SQVTM and ANQGSEA.